This paragraph reports one T cell receptor beta chain. The data were obtained in a study of blood T cell repertoires in COVID-19. Study background: PBMCs, B-cell-depleted T cells, or T cells were the source of the cDNA or gDNA that made up the material.

Enrolled during active infection, Seattle patients were then followed longitudinally. V dropped 4 bases and J dropped 0 bases, with 10 bases sitting between them. The CDR3 has 15 amino acids. From germline, CDR1 is SGHVS and CDR2 FQNEAQ. Original methodology: Estimation of nucleated cell counts relied on the amplification of reference gene primers. The repertoire was sequenced with immunoSEQ multiplex PCR; TCRdb's copy has only in-frame clones and lacks some. Clone size and V and J calls were adopted from that table, with D and trimming inferred from the DNA. The data hold about 62,000 clones, with 75% to 90% observed a single time.

This sequence was found in a woman aged 55-75 years with COVID-19, enrolled during active disease. The rearrangement uses TRBV7-8 and TRBJ2-1; D possibly corresponds to TRBD2 (5 bases). The material sequenced was peripheral blood. The CDR3 is CASSSKRSSYNEQFF. CDR3 nucleotide sequence: TGTGCCAGCAGCTCCAAGCGGAGCTCCTACAATGAGCAGTTCTTC.